This TCR beta chain was sequenced in a study of a mutant IDH1 vaccine in newly diagnosed glioma (dated by TCRdb to the early 2020s). At the level of the whole study: Of the approximately 35 treated patients, around 62% were male and about 40% were female, and a mean age of around 40 years was recorded. Before enrollment, most patients had been given radiochemotherapy with temozolomide as standard therapy, while the rest had received either radiotherapy alone or temozolomide alone. Peripheral blood was collected at six visits: V03 (baseline), V05, V07, V10, V12 and V13. For exploratory analyses, longitudinal TCRB deep sequencing was carried out in under 30 treated patients wherever samples were available.

With respect to this clone: Its antigen has not been determined. No base quality values were provided; no much bigger clone lies one nucleotide off.

The label giving this sample's time point can be read as: baseline, week 1 (first vaccination visit). This specimen's treatment or condition label, per the study, means: pre-vaccination baseline after standard-of-care therapy. Donors had newly diagnosed WHO grade 3 or 4 IDH1-mutant astrocytomas with loss of nuclear ATRX. The samples were drawn from NOA16, a multicentre, single-arm, open-label phase I trial in Germany that tested a mutant IDH1 peptide vaccine in humans for the first time. Visit V03 blood draws served as the baseline sample for immunogenicity testing. Genomic DNA for TCRB sequencing was extracted from EDTA blood using the DNeasy Blood and Tissue Kit. Libraries came from the immunoSEQ multiplex PCR assay. The hsTCRB Kit was used according to the manufacturer's protocol to amplify rearranged TCR beta chain sequences. Sequencing of TCRB libraries was carried out on an Illumina MiSeq. On the authors' methods: The kit vendor's proprietary platform handled demultiplexing, trimming and gene mapping. TCRdb obtained this table from immuneACCESS and retained in-frame rearrangements with V and J assigned. These tables miss some clones; where compared with another copy, unresolved V genes account for less than half of the shortfall, and the remainder is unexplained. The DNA gave D and trimming, while V, J and clone size come from that table. Within this sample are about 88,000 clones, with 82% of them counted one time only. The top ten constitute 4.5% to 5.5% of the sample.

For this chain, trimming is 6 bases at the V end and 5 bases at the J end, and the number of junction bases without a gene match is 6. From cysteine to phenylalanine, the CDR3 is 14 amino acids long. Only the CDR3 region is kept as DNA, spanning 42 bases read in frame from base 1. CDR1 and CDR2 (SNHLY, FYNNEI) derive from the germline V gene. What the work shows at the level of the full study, not this receptor alone: Vaccine-induced immune responses across multiple MHC alleles were detected in 93.3% of patients. Pseudoprogression seemed to be unrelated to changes in the top peripheral T cell clonotypes found by TCRB sequencing. It was noted by the authors that analyses of patient blood samples could not be reproduced owing to sample limitations. Availability determined which PBMC samples were chosen for TCRB deep sequencing.

The clonotype comes from a man aged 35 to 55 with glioma. Some clones in this sample may be carry-over from other donors' samples. The specimen comprised PBMCs, sampled from a glioma patient treated with radiotherapy, temozolomide or both. The sequence is built from TRBV2 and TRBJ2-2; TRBD1 aligns with 7 central bases. The DNA reads as follows: TGTGCCAGCAGGACAGGGTTTTCGACCGGGGAGCTGTTTTTT. This encodes CASRTGFSTGELFF.